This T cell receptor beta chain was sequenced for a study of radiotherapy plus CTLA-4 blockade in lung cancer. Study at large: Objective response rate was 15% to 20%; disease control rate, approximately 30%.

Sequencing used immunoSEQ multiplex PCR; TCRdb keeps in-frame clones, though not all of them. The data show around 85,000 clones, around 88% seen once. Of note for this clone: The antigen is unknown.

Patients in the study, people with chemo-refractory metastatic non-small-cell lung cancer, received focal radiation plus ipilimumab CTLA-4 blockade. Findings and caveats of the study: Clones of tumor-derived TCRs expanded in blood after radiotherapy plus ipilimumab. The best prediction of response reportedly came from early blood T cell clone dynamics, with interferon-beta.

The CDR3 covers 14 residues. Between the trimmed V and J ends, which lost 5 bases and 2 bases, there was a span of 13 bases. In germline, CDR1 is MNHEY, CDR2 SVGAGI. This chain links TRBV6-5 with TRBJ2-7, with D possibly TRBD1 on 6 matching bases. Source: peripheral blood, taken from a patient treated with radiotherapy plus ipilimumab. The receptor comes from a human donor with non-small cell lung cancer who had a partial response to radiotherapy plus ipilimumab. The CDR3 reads CASSENWGPYEQYF. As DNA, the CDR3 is TGTGCCAGCAGTGAAAACTGGGGGCCCTACGAGCAGTACTTC.